The sequence of this TCR beta chain was determined in a study of blood T cells in healthy people across ages. Study findings and constraints: There were more naive CD4+ cells and higher diversity in long-lived donors than in aged donors. Bulk PBMC profiling left naive and antigen-experienced comparisons inconclusive.

As concerns this clonotype: Its target is not known.

It was with a sample-barcoded 5' primer and a J-beta primer mix that a second PCR of roughly 7 to 12 cycles was run. TCRdb ran MiXCR on the 5' RACE reads and lists one entry per CDR3 protein. The table has 1.5 million to 1.8 million distinct CDR3 sequences, roughly 43% seen once; the top ten hold less than 5%. V was cut by 11 bases and J by 8 bases, with 9 bases left in between. This CDR3 spans 9 amino acids. Germline V gene data show CDR1 as LNHNV and CDR2 as YYDKDF (reference sequence). Total RNA was isolated from each sample in quantities of at least 5 micrograms. Sequenced input: blood. The V call is TRBV15, the J call TRBJ1-2; D gene ambiguous. The clonotype was recovered from a woman younger than 30 in good health. CDR3 protein: CAVWSGYTF. The CDR3 DNA reads TGTGCCGTCTGGTCCGGCTACACCTTC.